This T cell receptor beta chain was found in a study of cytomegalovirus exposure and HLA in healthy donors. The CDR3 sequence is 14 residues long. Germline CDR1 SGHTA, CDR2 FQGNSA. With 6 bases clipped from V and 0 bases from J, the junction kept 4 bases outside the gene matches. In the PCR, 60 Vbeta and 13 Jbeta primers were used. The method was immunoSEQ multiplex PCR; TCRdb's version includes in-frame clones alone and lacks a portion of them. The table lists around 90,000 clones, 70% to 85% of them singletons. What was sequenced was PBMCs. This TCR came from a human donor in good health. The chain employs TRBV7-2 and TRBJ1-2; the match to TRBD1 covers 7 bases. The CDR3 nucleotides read TGTGCCAGCAGGGGCGGGACAGCTAACTATGGCTACACCTTC. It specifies CASRGGTANYGYTF.